The rows below give T cell receptor beta chains drawn from one sample of a study of T cell responses to AZD1222 COVID-19 vaccine. Using immunoSEQ multiplex PCR, the repertoire was profiled, and TCRdb retains in-frame clones only, with some absent. The sample includes 150,000 or so clones, 92% of them seen just once. Here the sequenced sample was peripheral blood, taken on day 0 of AZD1222 vaccination. The receptor set was obtained from an adult in good health. CDR3s include the opening cysteine and the closing phenylalanine or tryptophan. Fields, in order: D gene, J gene, clone size, V gene, CDR3 DNA, CDR3 protein. A D gene is named only where the DNA matches it firmly. Size is stated for part of the rows, as once, few or many counts, or as a class when the clone is expanded.

TRBD2,TRBJ2-1,.,TRBV5-1,TGCGCCAGCAGCTTACTAGCGGGGGGGCCCGATGAGCAGTTCTTC,CASSLLAGGPDEQFF
TRBD1,TRBJ2-7,.,TRBV7-9,TGTGCCAGCAGCTTTACAGGGGGCGCGGTTTCCGAGCAGTACTTC,CASSFTGGAVSEQYF
TRBD2,TRBJ2-3,.,TRBV27,TGTGCCAGCAGGCGGGAGCTCGGCGATACGCAGTATTTT,CASRRELGDTQYF
.,TRBJ1-1,.,TRBV14,TGTGCCAGCAGCGGGCTTTTGGGTGGGGTCACTGAAGCTTTCTTT,CASSGLLGGVTEAFF
TRBD1,TRBJ1-4,.,TRBV5-1,TGCGCCAGCAGCTTGGGAGGGGGCGAAGAAAAACTGTTTTTT,CASSLGGGEEKLFF
.,TRBJ1-4,.,TRBV28,TGTGCCAGCAGCCACCGGGAGGGACTAGGACTGTTTTTT,CASSHREGLGLFF
TRBD1,TRBJ1-6,few,TRBV27,TGTGCCAGCAGTCTAGGGACAGTCTATAATTCACCCCTCCACTTT,CASSLGTVYNSPLHF
.,TRBJ1-2,.,TRBV28,TGTGCCAGCAGTTTCGGGCAGTTCTATGGCTACACCTTC,CASSFGQFYGYTF
TRBD1,TRBJ2-7,.,TRBV6-6,TGTGCCAGCAGTTACACCGGGACAGGGGTCGACGAGCAGTACTTC,CASSYTGTGVDEQYF
.,TRBJ1-5,.,TRBV6-1,TGTGCCAGCAGTGAACAGCAGAGCAATCAGCCCCAGCATTTT,CASSEQQSNQPQHF
TRBD1,TRBJ2-4,.,TRBV10-3,TGTGCCATCAGTAGCCCGGGACAGGGAAACATTCAGTACTTC,CAISSPGQGNIQYF
TRBD1,TRBJ1-2,.,TRBV25-1,TGTGCCAGCAAAGACAGGGCGTCGAACGGCTACACCTTC,CASKDRASNGYTF
.,TRBJ2-7,.,TRBV30,TGTGCCTGGAGTGTGAGGACCGGGACCACGAAGTACTTC,CAWSVRTGTTKYF
TRBD2,TRBJ2-3,.,TRBV20-1,TGCAGTGCTAGTGAAGCGGGGGCTAGCACAGATACGCAGTATTTT,CSASEAGASTDTQYF
.,TRBJ1-1,.,TRBV11-2,TGTGCCAGCAGCTCGACGGAGAACACTGAAGCTTTCTTT,CASSSTENTEAFF
TRBD1,TRBJ1-2,.,TRBV28,TGTGCCAGCGACACAGGGGGAACTAACTATGGCTACACCTTC,CASDTGGTNYGYTF
.,TRBJ1-4,.,TRBV5-6,TGTGCCAGCAGTCCCAATGGGAGAACTAATGAAAAACTGTTTTTT,CASSPNGRTNEKLFF
.,TRBJ1-6,.,TRBV28,TGTGCCAGCAGTCCATCAGGGGCTGCATATAATTCACCCCTCCACTTT,CASSPSGAAYNSPLHF
TRBD2,TRBJ2-5,.,TRBV20-1,TGCAGTGCTAGTCTAGCGGGAGTGGAGACCCAGTACTTC,CSASLAGVETQYF
TRBD1,TRBJ1-2,once,TRBV5-4,TGTGCCAGCAGCCGACCTATGACAGGGGTTGATGGCTACACCTTC,CASSRPMTGVDGYTF
.,TRBJ1-1,once,TRBV29-1,TGCAGCGTTGAGGGGGTGAACACTGAAGCTTTCTTT,CSVEGVNTEAFF
TRBD1,TRBJ1-3,.,TRBV5-8,TGTGCCAGCAGCTCCCGCCGGGACAGGGGCCTACTAGGAAACACCATATATTTT,CASSSRRDRGLLGNTIYF
.,TRBJ1-4,.,TRBV7-9,TGTGCCAGCAGCTCAAGACAGGAAGGAAAACTGTTTTTT,CASSSRQEGKLFF
.,TRBJ2-1,.,TRBV12-3/TRBV12-4,TGTGCCAGCAGTTTTAACCGAGACAATGAGCAGTTCTTC,CASSFNRDNEQFF
TRBD1,TRBJ1-3,.,TRBV5-1,TGCGCCAGCAGCACCACCCCACGGATGGGACAGGGGGGCGAATACCCCTCTGGAAACACCATATATTTT,CASSTTPRMGQGGEYPSGNTIYF
.,TRBJ1-6,once,TRBV28,TGTGCCAGCACAGGGTTGTCCCTCCACTTT,CASTGLSLHF
.,TRBJ2-4,.,TRBV6-2/TRBV6-3,TGTGCCAGCAGTTACTCGAGTTTGGTGGCGGACAAAAACATTCAGTACTTC,CASSYSSLVADKNIQYF
.,TRBJ1-4,.,TRBV21-1,TGTGCCAGCAGCACCGGCCCAAGGCGGGTGGAAAAACTGTTTTTT,CASSTGPRRVEKLFF
TRBD2,TRBJ2-2,.,TRBV9,TGTGCCAGCAGCCCTAGACTAGCGGGAATCACCGGGGAGCTGTTTTTT,CASSPRLAGITGELFF
TRBD1,TRBJ2-7,.,TRBV28,TGTGCCAGCAGTTTATGGCAGGGGGTAGGTTACGAGCAGTACTTC,CASSLWQGVGYEQYF
.,TRBJ1-5,.,TRBV2,TGTGCCAGCAAGGGGGGAAACCACAATCAGCCCCAGCATTTT,CASKGGNHNQPQHF
TRBD2,TRBJ2-1,.,TRBV5-1,TGCGCCAGCAGCGACACTAGCGGGGGGACCAGTGGGCAGTTCTTC,CASSDTSGGTSGQFF
TRBD1,TRBJ1-4,.,TRBV7-7,TGTGCTAGCAGCTTGACGGGGACAGGGACTGAAAAACTGTTTTTT,CASSLTGTGTEKLFF
.,TRBJ1-2,few,TRBV30,TGTGCCTGGCTAGTCAGGGGTCACTATGGCTACACCTTC,CAWLVRGHYGYTF
TRBD2,TRBJ2-1,.,TRBV6-5,TGTGCCAGCAGTCCAGCGGGGGTCAGTGAGCAGTTCTTC,CASSPAGVSEQFF
.,TRBJ2-1,.,TRBV27,TGTGCCAGCAGTTCCCTAGCTGGCTATGAGCAGTTCTTC,CASSSLAGYEQFF
.,TRBJ2-1,.,TRBV11-3,TGTGCCAGCAGTTCACTGGGTGAGCAGTTCTTC,CASSSLGEQFF
.,TRBJ1-6,.,TRBV27,TGTGCCAGCAAATTCAGGAGGAATTCACCCCTCCACTTT,CASKFRRNSPLHF
TRBD1,TRBJ1-1,.,TRBV9,TGTGCCAGCAGCGCGACAGGGGGGAACACTGAAGCTTTCTTT,CASSATGGNTEAFF
TRBD1,TRBJ1-5,once,TRBV12-3/TRBV12-4,TGTGCCAGCAGTCAGGACAGGATTCAGCCCCAGCATTTT,CASSQDRIQPQHF
TRBD1,TRBJ1-1,.,TRBV29-1,TGCAGCGTCAACAGGGGGCCTACTGAAGCTTTCTTT,CSVNRGPTEAFF
TRBD2,TRBJ2-5,.,TRBV6-2/TRBV6-3,TGTGCCAGCAGTTACTTCGGGGCGGGAGGAGGAGGAGAGACCCAGTACTTC,CASSYFGAGGGGETQYF
.,TRBJ2-5,.,TRBV7-6,TGTGCCAGCAGCTCCCTAGGGAGGGACAGCCAAGAGACCCAGTACTTC,CASSSLGRDSQETQYF
TRBD1,TRBJ1-1,once,TRBV7-8,TGTGCCAGCAGCTCTTTGACAGGGAAGACTGAAGCTTTCTTT,CASSSLTGKTEAFF
.,TRBJ2-7,.,TRBV11-3,TGTGCCAGCAGCCGCTTCTCGGGCCCCTACGAGCAGTACTTC,CASSRFSGPYEQYF
.,TRBJ2-1,.,TRBV5-8,TGTGCCAGCAGCTTGATACGGGGCTCCTACAATGAGCAGTTCTTC,CASSLIRGSYNEQFF
.,TRBJ2-2,.,TRBV7-2,TGTGCCAGCAGCTCTCGAGCGCGCGCGAACACCGGGGAGCTGTTTTTT,CASSSRARANTGELFF
.,TRBJ2-7,few,TRBV6-5,TGTGCCAGCAGTTACGGACGGACAGTCTACGAGCAGTACTTC,CASSYGRTVYEQYF
TRBD2,TRBJ2-5,.,TRBV6-5,TGTGCCAGCAGTCCCCCCGGGAGGGCCTTAGAGACCCAGTACTTC,CASSPPGRALETQYF
.,TRBJ1-2,.,TRBV30,TGTGCCTGGAGTGTAGGAGGGACCTATGGCTACACCTTC,CAWSVGGTYGYTF
TRBD2,TRBJ2-5,.,TRBV10-1,TGCGCCAGCAGTGAGTCGAGAGGAACTAGGGAAGCGGGGGGTTGGGAGACCCAGTACTTC,CASSESRGTREAGGWETQYF
.,TRBJ1-1,.,TRBV4-1,TGCGCCAGCAGCCAAGAAAGTACTGAAGCTTTCTTT,CASSQESTEAFF